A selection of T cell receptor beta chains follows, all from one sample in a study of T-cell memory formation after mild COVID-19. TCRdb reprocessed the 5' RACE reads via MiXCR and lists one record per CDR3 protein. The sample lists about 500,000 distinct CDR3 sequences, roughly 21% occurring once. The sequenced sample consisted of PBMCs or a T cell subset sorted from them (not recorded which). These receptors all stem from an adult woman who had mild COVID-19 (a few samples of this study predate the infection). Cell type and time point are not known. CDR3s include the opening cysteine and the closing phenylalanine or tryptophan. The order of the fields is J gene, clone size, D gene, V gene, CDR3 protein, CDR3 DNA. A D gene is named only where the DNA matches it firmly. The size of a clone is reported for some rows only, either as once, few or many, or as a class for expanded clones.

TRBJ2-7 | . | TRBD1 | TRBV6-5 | CASSRNRDRVHEQYF | TGTGCCAGCAGCCGAAACCGGGACAGGGTGCACGAGCAGTACTTC
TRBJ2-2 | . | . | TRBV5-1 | CASSRVGRTANTGELFF | TGCGCCAGCAGCCGTGTAGGTCGGACTGCGAACACCGGGGAGCTGTTTTTT
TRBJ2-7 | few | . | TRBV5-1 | CASTPWTASSYEQYF | TGCGCCAGCACCCCGTGGACAGCTAGCTCCTACGAGCAGTACTTC
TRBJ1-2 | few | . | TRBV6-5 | CASFGSRLSGYTF | TGTGCCAGCTTCGGTAGCAGGCTTAGTGGCTACACCTTC
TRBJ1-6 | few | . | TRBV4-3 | CASSQEGVWNSPLHF | TGCGCCAGCAGCCAAGAGGGGGTTTGGAATTCACCCCTCCACTTT
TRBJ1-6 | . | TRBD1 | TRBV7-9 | CASSQQGRTSPLHF | TGTGCCAGCAGCCAACAGGGGAGGACTTCACCCCTCCACTTT
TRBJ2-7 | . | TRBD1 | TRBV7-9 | CASSLGMVRQGYEQYF | TGTGCCAGCAGCTTAGGCATGGTGAGACAGGGCTACGAGCAGTACTTC
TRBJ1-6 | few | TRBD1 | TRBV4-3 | CASSHLTGTGNSPLHF | TGCGCCAGCAGCCATCTTACCGGGACAGGGAATTCACCCCTCCACTTT
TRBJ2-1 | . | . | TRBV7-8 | CASSPRTAATINNEQFF | TGTGCCAGCAGTCCCCGGACGGCGGCCACGATCAACAATGAGCAGTTCTTC
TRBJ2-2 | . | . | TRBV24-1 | CATRSPNTGELFF | TGTGCCACGCGCAGTCCGAACACCGGGGAGCTGTTTTTT
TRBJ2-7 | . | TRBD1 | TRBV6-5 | CASSSHHRGSSYEQYF | TGTGCCAGCAGTTCCCACCACAGGGGAAGCTCCTACGAGCAGTACTTC
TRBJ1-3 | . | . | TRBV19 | CASSLAGSRSGNTIYF | TGTGCCAGTAGTTTGGCTGGGAGTCGCTCTGGAAACACCATATATTTT
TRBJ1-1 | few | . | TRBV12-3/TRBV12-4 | CASSLASGSAEAFF | TGTGCCAGCAGTTTAGCGAGTGGAAGCGCTGAAGCTTTCTTT
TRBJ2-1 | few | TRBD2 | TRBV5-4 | CASSGGLSGSSGWNEQFF | TGTGCCAGCAGTGGGGGATTGAGCGGGAGTTCCGGGTGGAATGAGCAGTTCTTC
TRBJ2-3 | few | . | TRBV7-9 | CAGEGNTDTQYF | TGTGCCGGCGAGGGGAACACAGATACGCAGTATTTT
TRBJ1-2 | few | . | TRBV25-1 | CASSEPRSQIIGGLSYGYTF | TGTGCCAGCAGTGAGCCCCGATCCCAGATAATAGGGGGACTGAGCTATGGCTACACCTTC
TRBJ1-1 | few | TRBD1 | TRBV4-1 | CASSREGQTLTEAFF | TGCGCCAGCAGCCGGGAGGGACAGACTCTCACTGAAGCTTTCTTT
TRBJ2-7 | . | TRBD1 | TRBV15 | CATSMAGTGPYEQYF | TGTGCCACCAGCATGGCCGGGACAGGGCCCTACGAGCAGTACTTC
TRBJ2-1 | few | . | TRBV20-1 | CSAPRGYEQFF | TGCAGTGCTCCCAGGGGCTATGAGCAGTTCTTC
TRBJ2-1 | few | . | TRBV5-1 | CASSLAYASYNEQFF | TGCGCCAGCAGCTTGGCCTATGCCAGCTACAATGAGCAGTTCTTC